The sequence of this TCR beta chain was determined in a study of shared clonotypes between healthy human individuals. Across the whole study: Each donor contributed plates that comprised three CD4 naive, three CD4 memory, two CD8 naive and one CD8 memory.

CD45RO-negative CD8 cells positively selected for CCR7 made up the naive population, which excluded terminally differentiated effector memory CD45RA+ cells. Regarding the study as a whole: Investigators expected sequencing depth to affect clonotype sharing among donors. Non-shared clonotypes showed lower generation probabilities than clonotypes common to all four donors.

Comments on this clone: Its matching antigen is unknown.

Using immunoSEQ multiplex PCR, the repertoire was profiled, and TCRdb retains in-frame clones only, with some absent. This sample has around 640,000 clones, with 95% to 97% found just once. The CDR3 covers 18 residues. From germline, CDR1 is MGHDK and CDR2 SYGVNS. J gave up 3 bases and V 5 bases, and 9 bases lay outside the gene matches. The rearrangement joins TRBV25-1 to TRBJ2-1, with TRBD2 matching 14 bases. Material: naive CD8+ T cells sorted from blood. This TCR was sampled from a woman aged 25-40 years in good health. The CDR3 loop reads CASSPGTSGRGLYNEQFF. As DNA, the CDR3 is TGTGCCAGCAGTCCCGGGACTAGCGGGAGAGGGCTCTACAATGAGCAGTTCTTC. Based on the CDR3 plus reference TRBV25-1 and TRBJ2-1, the full variable domain is EADIYQTPRYLVIGTGKKITLECSQTMGHDKMYWYQQDPGMELHLIHYSYGVNSTEKGDLSSESTVSRIRTEHFPLTLESARPSHTSQYLCASSPGTSGRGLYNEQFFGPGTRLTVL.